A selection of T cell receptor beta chains follows, all from one sample in a study of cytomegalovirus exposure and HLA in healthy donors. The data were produced by immunoSEQ multiplex PCR, yet TCRdb's version contains in-frame clones alone and is incomplete. The sample holds roughly 150,000 clones; around 73% are singletons and the top ten take around 1.4%. The sample was PBMCs. Receptors were obtained from a male donor in good health and CMV-seronegative. Both conserved end residues are part of each CDR3. The D gene is left open where the match is weak. Clone size is stated in some rows and not others, as once, few, many or a class when expanded.

>TRBJ2-1|NA|TRBD2|TRBV6-1
CASSPTGTSRNEQFF
TGTGCCAGCAGCCCGACCGGGACTAGCCGCAATGAGCAGTTCTTC
>TRBJ1-5|NA|NA|TRBV18
CASSPGQGSNQPQHF
TGTGCCAGCTCACCAGGGCAGGGAAGCAATCAGCCCCAGCATTTT
>TRBJ2-7|NA|TRBD2|TRBV6-5
CASTRGIPYEQYF
TGTGCCAGCACGCGGGGGATCCCCTACGAGCAGTACTTC
>TRBJ2-1|once|NA|TRBV7-6
CASSLEASTEQFF
TGTGCCAGCAGCTTAGAGGCTAGCACGGAGCAGTTCTTC
>TRBJ1-1|NA|TRBD1|TRBV7-6
CASSLAIPGQGANTEAFF
TGTGCCAGCAGCTTAGCGATACCGGGACAGGGGGCGAACACTGAAGCTTTCTTT
>TRBJ1-1|NA|NA|TRBV10-3
CAITTGGVGTEAFF
TGTGCCATCACCACGGGAGGGGTGGGCACTGAAGCTTTCTTT
>TRBJ2-5|few|NA|TRBV2
CASRIGVGETQYF
TGTGCCAGCAGAATCGGGGTCGGAGAGACCCAGTACTTC
>TRBJ2-1|NA|TRBD1|TRBV14
CASSKQGGEQFF
TGTGCCAGCAGCAAACAGGGGGGTGAGCAGTTCTTC
>TRBJ2-7|NA|NA|TRBV7-9
CSSRTVGHEQYF
TGTTCCAGCAGGACAGTTGGCCACGAGCAGTACTTC
>TRBJ2-7|NA|TRBD2|TRBV7-9
CASSFGGNSYEQYF
TGTGCCAGCAGCTTCGGGGGGAACTCCTACGAGCAGTACTTC
>TRBJ2-1|once|TRBD2|TRBV5-4
CASSLGSGRSYNEQFF
TGTGCCAGCAGCTTGGGTAGCGGGAGGTCCTACAATGAGCAGTTCTTC
>TRBJ2-1|NA|TRBD2|TRBV30
CAWSSTGTSGVNEQFF
TGTGCCTGGAGTTCTACCGGGACTAGCGGGGTCAATGAGCAGTTCTTC
>TRBJ2-5|NA|TRBD1|TRBV11-3
CASSLNRQGETQYF
TGTGCCAGCAGCTTGAACCGACAGGGAGAGACCCAGTACTTC
>TRBJ1-2|once|TRBD1|TRBV9
CASSVGDRGAYGYTF
TGTGCCAGCAGCGTAGGGGACAGGGGAGCCTATGGCTACACCTTC
>TRBJ2-1|NA|NA|TRBV5-1
CASSLAVQGYNEQFF
TGCGCCAGCAGCTTGGCCGTACAGGGATACAATGAGCAGTTCTTC
>TRBJ2-7|NA|NA|TRBV29-1
CSVETSETYEQYF
TGCAGCGTTGAGACTAGTGAGACCTACGAGCAGTACTTC
>TRBJ1-5|NA|TRBD1|TRBV5-1
CASTLDNRGREQPQHF
TGCGCCAGCACCCTAGACAACAGGGGGAGAGAGCAGCCCCAGCATTTT
>TRBJ2-7|NA|TRBD2|TRBV9
CASSVGTSGGDEQYF
TGTGCCAGCAGCGTAGGAACTAGCGGGGGGGACGAGCAGTACTTC
>TRBJ2-1|NA|TRBD2|TRBV27
CASTQGLAGVPYNEQFF
TGTGCCAGCACCCAGGGACTAGCGGGAGTCCCCTACAATGAGCAGTTCTTC
>TRBJ2-6|NA|NA|TRBV5-6
CASSLATRLSGANVLTF
TGTGCCAGCAGCTTGGCGACACGTCTCTCTGGGGCCAACGTCCTGACTTTC
>TRBJ1-1|NA|NA|TRBV5-1
CASSSQGPPNTEAFF
TGCGCCAGCAGCTCCCAGGGGCCCCCGAACACTGAAGCTTTCTTT
>TRBJ2-7|NA|NA|TRBV6-4
CASSTGEGAYEQYF
TGTGCCAGCAGCACCGGTGAGGGGGCCTACGAGCAGTACTTC
>TRBJ1-1|NA|NA|TRBV5-1
CASSFQGGTEAFF
TGCGCCAGCAGTTTTCAGGGAGGAACTGAAGCTTTCTTT
>TRBJ2-6|NA|NA|TRBV7-2
CASSLGPSSGANVLTF
TGTGCCAGCAGCTTAGGGCCAAGCTCTGGGGCCAACGTCCTGACTTTC
>TRBJ2-6|few|TRBD1|TRBV13
CASSLYNYWDRVGSSSGANVLTF
TGTGCCAGCAGCTTATATAATTACTGGGACAGGGTAGGGAGCAGCTCTGGGGCCAACGTCCTGACTTTC
>TRBJ2-5|few|NA|TRBV7-2
CASSPLWTDPLIQETQYF
TGTGCCAGCAGCCCCCTGTGGACAGACCCTTTAATCCAAGAGACCCAGTACTTC
>TRBJ2-5|NA|TRBD1|TRBV4-1
CASSQGTGVLGETQYF
TGCGCCAGCAGCCAAGGGACAGGGGTCCTAGGAGAGACCCAGTACTTC
>TRBJ1-2|NA|TRBD1|TRBV7-9
CSSSHRDRGSNYGYTF
TGTTCCAGCAGCCACAGGGACAGGGGTTCTAACTATGGCTACACCTTC
>TRBJ1-2|NA|NA|TRBV25-1
CASRGGAGANYGYTF
TGTGCCAGCAGGGGGGGGGCAGGGGCTAACTATGGCTACACCTTC
>TRBJ1-1|NA|TRBD1|TRBV19
CASSPPGGDTEAFF
TGTGCCAGTAGTCCCCCAGGGGGAGACACTGAAGCTTTCTTT
>TRBJ2-7|NA|TRBD1|TRBV10-3
CAIGTGSGEQYF
TGTGCCATCGGGACAGGGAGCGGCGAGCAGTACTTC
>TRBJ2-3|NA|NA|TRBV6-5
CASQGPADTQYF
TGTGCCAGCCAGGGGCCCGCAGATACGCAGTATTTT
>TRBJ2-7|NA|NA|TRBV4-2
CASSQRDREYEQYF
TGTGCCAGCAGCCAAAGAGACAGAGAATACGAGCAGTACTTC
>TRBJ1-5|NA|NA|TRBV19
CASSIGGRQPQHF
TGTGCCAGTAGTATAGGAGGGAGGCAGCCCCAGCATTTT
>TRBJ2-7|NA|NA|TRBV9
CASTPGWDLSSYEQYF
TGTGCCAGCACCCCCGGCTGGGACTTATCATCCTACGAGCAGTACTTC
>TRBJ2-3|NA|NA|TRBV21-1
CASSKVGRAVDTQYF
TGTGCCAGCAGCAAGGTCGGGAGGGCCGTAGATACGCAGTATTTT
>TRBJ2-7|NA|NA|TRBV6-5
CASSRTTTSYEQYF
TGTGCCAGCAGCCGGACTACTACATCCTACGAGCAGTACTTC
>TRBJ1-1|NA|NA|TRBV19
CASTPGGAFTEAFF
TGTGCCAGTACCCCGGGGGGGGCGTTCACTGAAGCTTTCTTT
>TRBJ1-1|once|NA|TRBV28
CASSPAGGDTEAFF
TGTGCCAGCAGTCCCGCGGGAGGGGACACTGAAGCTTTCTTT
>TRBJ1-2|NA|NA|TRBV5-6
CASSAWEGYGYTF
TGTGCCAGCAGCGCTTGGGAGGGGTATGGCTACACCTTC